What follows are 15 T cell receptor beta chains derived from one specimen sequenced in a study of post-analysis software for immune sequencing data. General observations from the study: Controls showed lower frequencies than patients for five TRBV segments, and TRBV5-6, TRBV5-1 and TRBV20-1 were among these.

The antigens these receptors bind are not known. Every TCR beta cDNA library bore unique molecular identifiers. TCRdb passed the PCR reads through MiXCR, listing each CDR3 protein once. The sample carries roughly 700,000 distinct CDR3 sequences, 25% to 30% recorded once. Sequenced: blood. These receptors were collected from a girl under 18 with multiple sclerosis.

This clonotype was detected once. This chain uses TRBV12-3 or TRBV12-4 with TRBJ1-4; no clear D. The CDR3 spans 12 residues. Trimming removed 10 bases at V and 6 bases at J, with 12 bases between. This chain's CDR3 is CAIRTWDEKLFF. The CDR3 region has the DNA TGTGCCATCCGGACCTGGGATGAAAAACTGTTTTTT.

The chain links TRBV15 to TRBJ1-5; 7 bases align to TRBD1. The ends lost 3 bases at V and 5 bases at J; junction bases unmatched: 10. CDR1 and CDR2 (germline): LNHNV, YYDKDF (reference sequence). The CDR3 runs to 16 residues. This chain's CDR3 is CATSRGAGGHHQPQHF. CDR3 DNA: TGTGCCACCAGCAGGGGAGCAGGGGGGCATCATCAGCCCCAGCATTTT.

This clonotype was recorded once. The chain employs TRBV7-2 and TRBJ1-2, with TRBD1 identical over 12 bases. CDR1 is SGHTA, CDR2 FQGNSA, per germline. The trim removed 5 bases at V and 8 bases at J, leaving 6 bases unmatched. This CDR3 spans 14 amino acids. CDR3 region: CASSLRDRGRGYTF. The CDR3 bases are TGTGCCAGCAGCCTCCGGGACAGGGGGCGAGGCTACACCTTC.

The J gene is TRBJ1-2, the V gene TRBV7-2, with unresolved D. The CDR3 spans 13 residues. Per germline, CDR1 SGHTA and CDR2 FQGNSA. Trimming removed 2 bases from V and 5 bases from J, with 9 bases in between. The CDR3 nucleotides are TGTGCCAGCAGCTTAAGCACAGCTTATGGCTACACCTTC. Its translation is CASSLSTAYGYTF.

The CDR3 nucleotides are TGCGCCAGCAGCTTCGGGACGGGGGGTGAGCCCCAGCATTTT. Amino acids: CASSFGTGGEPQHF. This rearrangement joins TRBV5-1 to TRBJ1-5; possible D gene TRBD1, 5 bases. Trimming shortened V by 2 bases and J by 8 bases, and 14 bases separated the two germline ends. Germline CDR1 is SGHRS and CDR2 is YFSETQ. This CDR3 is built from 14 residues.

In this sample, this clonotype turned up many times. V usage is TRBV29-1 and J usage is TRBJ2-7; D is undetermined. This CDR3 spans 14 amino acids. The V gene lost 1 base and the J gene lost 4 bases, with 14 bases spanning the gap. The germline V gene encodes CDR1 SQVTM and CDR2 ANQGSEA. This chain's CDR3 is CSVEAGGPPYEQYF. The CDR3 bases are TGCAGCGTTGAAGCGGGCGGACCACCATACGAGCAGTACTTC.

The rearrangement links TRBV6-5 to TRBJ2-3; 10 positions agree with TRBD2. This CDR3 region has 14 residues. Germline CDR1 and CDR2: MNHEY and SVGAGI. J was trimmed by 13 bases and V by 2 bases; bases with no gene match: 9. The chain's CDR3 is CASSYARTSGVKYF. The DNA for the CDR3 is TGTGCCAGCAGTTACGCCAGAACTAGCGGGGTAAAGTATTTT.

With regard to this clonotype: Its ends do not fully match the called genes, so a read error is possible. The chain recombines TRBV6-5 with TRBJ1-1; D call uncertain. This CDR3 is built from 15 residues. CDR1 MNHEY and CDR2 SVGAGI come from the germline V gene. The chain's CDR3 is CASSYDRTVNAEAFF. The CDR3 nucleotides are TGTGCCAGCAGTTACGATCGGACGGTGAACGCTGAAGCTTTCTTT.

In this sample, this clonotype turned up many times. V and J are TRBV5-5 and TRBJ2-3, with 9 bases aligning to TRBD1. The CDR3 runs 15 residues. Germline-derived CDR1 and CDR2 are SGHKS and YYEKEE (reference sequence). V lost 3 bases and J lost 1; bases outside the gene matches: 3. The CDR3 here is CASSSRTGGTDTQYF. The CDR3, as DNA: TGTGCCAGCAGCTCCCGGACAGGGGGCACAGATACGCAGTATTTT.

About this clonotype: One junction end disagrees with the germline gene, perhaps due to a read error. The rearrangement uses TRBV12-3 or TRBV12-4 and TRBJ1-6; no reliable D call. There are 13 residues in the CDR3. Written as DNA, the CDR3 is TGTGCCAGCCAGAGCTCCTATAATTCGCCCCCCCACTTT. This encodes CASQSSYNSPPHF.

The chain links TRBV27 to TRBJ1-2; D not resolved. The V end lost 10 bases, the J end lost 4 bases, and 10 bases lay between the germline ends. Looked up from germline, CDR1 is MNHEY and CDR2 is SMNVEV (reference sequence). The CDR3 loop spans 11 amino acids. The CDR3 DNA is TGTGCCACCCTAGACTTCTATGGCTACACCTTC. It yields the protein CATLDFYGYTF.

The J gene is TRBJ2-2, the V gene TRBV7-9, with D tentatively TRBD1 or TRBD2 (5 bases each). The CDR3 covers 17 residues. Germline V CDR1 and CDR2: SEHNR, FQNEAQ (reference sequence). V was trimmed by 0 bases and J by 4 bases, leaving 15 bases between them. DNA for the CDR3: TGTGCCAGCAGCTTAGCGCTCCAGGGCCGGGGCACCGGGGAGCTGTTTTTT. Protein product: CASSLALQGRGTGELFF.

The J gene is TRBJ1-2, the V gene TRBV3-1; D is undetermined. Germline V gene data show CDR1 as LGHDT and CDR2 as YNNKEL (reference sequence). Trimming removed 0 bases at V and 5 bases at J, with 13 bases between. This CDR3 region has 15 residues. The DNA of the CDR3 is TGTGCCAGCAGCCAAGATATCGGACTCCTATATGGCTACACCTTC. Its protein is CASSQDIGLLYGYTF.

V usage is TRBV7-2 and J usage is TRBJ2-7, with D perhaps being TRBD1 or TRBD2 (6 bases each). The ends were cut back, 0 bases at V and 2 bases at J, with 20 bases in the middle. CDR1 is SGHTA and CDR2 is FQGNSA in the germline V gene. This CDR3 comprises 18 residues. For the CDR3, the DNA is TGTGCCAGCAGCTTAGCCGGGGGAACAGGGTCCCAGACCTACGAGCAGTACTTC. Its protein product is CASSLAGGTGSQTYEQYF. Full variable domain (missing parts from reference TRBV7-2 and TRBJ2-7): GAGVSQSPSNKVTEKGKDVELRCDPISGHTALYWYRQSLGQGLEFLIYFQGNSAPDKSGLPSDRFSAERTGGSVSTLTIQRTQQEDSAVYLCASSLAGGTGSQTYEQYFGPGTRLTVT.

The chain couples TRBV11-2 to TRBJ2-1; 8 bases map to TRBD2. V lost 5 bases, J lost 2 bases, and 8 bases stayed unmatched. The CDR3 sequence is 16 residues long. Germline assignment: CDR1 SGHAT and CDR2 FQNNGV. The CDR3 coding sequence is TGTGCCAGCAGCGTTCTCACTAGCGGCCCCTACAATGAGCAGTTCTTC. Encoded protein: CASSVLTSGPYNEQFF. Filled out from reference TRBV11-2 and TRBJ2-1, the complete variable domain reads EAGVAQSPRYKIIEKRQSVAFWCNPISGHATLYWYQQILGQGPKLLIQFQNNGVVDDSQLPKDRFSAERLKGVDSTLKIQPAKLEDSAVYLCASSVLTSGPYNEQFFGPGTRLTVL.